Sequencing of this T cell receptor (beta chain) was carried out in a study of regulatory T cells in long-lasting Graves disease. Regarding the study as a whole: Relative to new patients (approximately 960), persistent patients exhibited greater sharing of public clonotypes (around 2,700). Persistent disease favored TRBV28, TRBJ1-2 and TRBJ2-5.

With iRepertoire HTBI primers and Arm-PCR of CDR3 regions, TCR beta libraries were built. Using its own MiXCR run on the multiplex PCR reads, TCRdb lists one record per CDR3 protein. Altogether under 450,000 distinct CDR3 sequences are present, 10% to 15% being singletons, with the ten largest covering approximately 17%. The germline V gene encodes CDR1 SGHAT and CDR2 FQDESV (reference sequence). V lost 5 bases and J lost 10; bases outside the gene matches: 10. This CDR3 is 15 amino acids long. This clonotype was counted at least ten times. No antigen is known for it. As for time point: newly diagnosed GD, antithyroid drugs for less than 3 months. PBMCs provided the RNA from which the TCR library was made. In Xi'an, China, an endocrinology department was the source of patients. These data were likewise used in another study, on T cells in Graves' hyperthyroidism and ophthalmopathy.

V usage is TRBV11-1 and J usage is TRBJ2-1, with 11 bases matching TRBD2. The sample here was peripheral blood mononuclear cells (PBMCs), taken at new diagnosis, from a patient treated with antithyroid drugs. This receptor was taken from a woman younger than 30 with Graves disease. The CDR3 bases are TGTGCCAGCAGCCCAGGACTAGCGGGTCTGGGGGAGCAGTTCTTC. Translating gives CASSPGLAGLGEQFF.